Sequencing of this T cell receptor beta chain was carried out in a study of lymphopenia after photon versus proton radiotherapy. Profiled with immunoSEQ multiplex PCR; TCRdb holds only in-frame clones, not every one. Among about 58,000 clones listed, around 84% were seen once. Trimming removed 2 bases from V and 0 bases from J; junction bases left unmatched: 4. The CDR3 is made up of 17 amino acids. The germline V gene has CDR1 LGHNA and CDR2 YSLEER. A word on this clone: Its antigen is as yet unknown.

Findings of the study overall: Oligoclonal CD8+ Temra expansion after nadir drove photon patients' diversity drop.

The sample here was peripheral blood, taken from a patient treated with proton-based radiotherapy. The chain joins TRBV4-3 to TRBJ2-2, with TRBD2 matching 9 bases. This clonotype originated in a man aged 55-75 years with pancreatic cancer. The CDR3 reads CASSQRGGGANTGELFF. CDR3 nucleotides: TGCGCCAGCAGCCAACGAGGCGGGGGGGCGAACACCGGGGAGCTGTTTTTT.